These 21 T cell receptor beta chains originate from one sample sequenced in a study of cytomegalovirus exposure and HLA in healthy donors. The PCR was carried out with 60 Vbeta primers and 13 Jbeta primers. TCRdb's table, derived via immunoSEQ multiplex PCR, lists solely in-frame clones and lacks some. Counted here are 95,000 to 150,000 clones, around three quarters occurring once; the ten biggest clones make up 2.7%. Sequencing was performed on PBMCs. All receptors derive from a woman in her forties in good health and CMV-seropositive.

Comments on this clone: The CDR3 does not end in the conserved phenylalanine or tryptophan, so this is likely a read error. The CDR3 reads CASSMGQPNTEAFL. In DNA form, the CDR3 reads TGTGCCAGTAGTATGGGGCAACCGAACACTGAAGCTTTCCTT. The chain has TRBV19 and TRBJ1-1, with D maybe TRBD1 (5 bases). Trimming left V 3 bases short and J 1 base short, with 9 bases between. This CDR3 spans 14 amino acids. The germline V gene encodes CDR1 LNHDA and CDR2 SQIVND (reference sequence).

V usage is TRBV20-1 and J usage is TRBJ1-1; TRBD1 matches 8 bases. V lost 5 bases and J lost 7; bases outside the gene matches: 3. The germline CDR1 and CDR2 sequences are DFQATT and SNEGSKA (reference sequence). The CDR3 runs to 11 residues. In DNA form, the CDR3 reads TGCAGTGCTCTCGGGACAGGTGAAGCTTTCTTT. Translated, it gives CSALGTGEAFF.

This clone was counted once. V gene TRBV19 combines with J gene TRBJ1-6; the match to TRBD1 covers 7 bases. The CDR3 sequence is 14 residues long. The germline V gene encodes CDR1 LNHDA and CDR2 SQIVND (reference sequence). J gave up 5 bases and V 7 bases, and 5 bases lay outside the gene matches. The CDR3 DNA sequence: TGTGCCAGTAAGTCCGGGACAGATAATTCACCCCTCCACTTT. Amino acids: CASKSGTDNSPLHF. The whole variable domain, remainder taken from reference TRBV19 and TRBJ1-6, is DGGITQSPKYLFRKEGQNVTLSCEQNLNHDAMYWYRQDPGQGLRLIYYSQIVNDFQKGDIAEGYSVSREKKESFPLTVTSAQKNPTAFYLCASKSGTDNSPLHFGNGTRLTVT.

The CDR3 loop reads CASSSSNLGGYTF. The CDR3 DNA is TGTGCCAGCAGCTCCTCTAACCTCGGGGGCTACACCTTC. The chain uses TRBV7-2 and TRBJ1-2; no clear D gene. CDR1 is SGHTA, CDR2 FQGNSA, per germline. There are 13 residues in the CDR3. The V end was cut by 4 bases, the J end by 8 bases, with 14 bases between.

V is TRBV18 and J is TRBJ1-2; tentative D call: TRBD1 (6 bases). The CDR3 covers 15 residues. V was cut by 3 bases and J by 6 bases, with 17 bases left in between. Germline V gives CDR1 KGHSH, CDR2 LQKENI. This CDR3 reads CASSPEYDRPHGYTF. Written as DNA, the CDR3 is TGTGCCAGCTCACCCGAATATGACAGGCCCCATGGCTACACCTTC.

This clone was seen only once. This rearrangement joins TRBV18 to TRBJ2-7; 13 bases fit TRBD2. The V segment lost 5 bases and the J segment 1 base; nucleotides outside the gene matches: 2. The CDR3 extends over 15 amino acids. Germline-derived CDR1 and CDR2 are KGHSH and LQKENI. The chain's CDR3 is CASSSGLAGSYEQYF. CDR3 nucleotides: TGTGCCAGCTCATCGGGACTAGCGGGGTCCTACGAGCAGTACTTC.

The genes are TRBV5-4 and TRBJ2-1; 9 bases are shared with TRBD2. The germline V gene encodes CDR1 SGHNT and CDR2 YYREEE (reference sequence). The length of the CDR3 is 16 residues. The trim removed 3 bases at V and 3 bases at J, leaving 7 bases unmatched. The CDR3 DNA is TGTGCCAGCAGCTCACTTAGCGGGGGAGACTACAATGAGCAGTTCTTC. Its protein product is CASSSLSGGDYNEQFF. Full variable domain (rest looked up from reference TRBV5-4 and TRBJ2-1): ETGVTQSPTHLIKTRGQQVTLRCSSQSGHNTVSWYQQALGQGPQFIFQYYREEENGRGNFPPRFSGLQFPNYSSELNVNALELDDSALYLCASSSLSGGDYNEQFFGPGTRLTVL.

The chain is built from TRBV7-9 and TRBJ2-7; no definite D call. This CDR3 is built from 14 residues. V was pared by 0 bases and J by 2 bases, with 8 bases between. CDR1 is SEHNR and CDR2 is FQNEAQ in the germline V gene (reference sequence). DNA of the CDR3: TGTGCCAGCAGCTTAGCGGTACTTCCCTACGAGCAGTACTTC. It translates to CASSLAVLPYEQYF.

The chain recombines TRBV7-2 with TRBJ1-4; 7 bases line up with TRBD1. The CDR3 runs 15 residues. Looked up from germline, CDR1 is SGHTA and CDR2 is FQGNSA. V shed 5 bases and J 5 bases; nucleotides not matched to a gene: 8. The CDR3 sequence: CASSPQTGKNEKLFF. CDR3 coding DNA: TGTGCCAGCAGCCCCCAGACAGGGAAGAATGAAAAACTGTTTTTT.

V gene TRBV25-1 combines with J gene TRBJ1-2; TRBD1 matches at 7 bases. V was pared by 7 bases and J by 4 bases, with 6 bases of the junction left unmatched. CDR1 is MGHDK, CDR2 SYGVNS, per germline. The CDR3 is 13 residues long. CDR3 loop: CASTRDSSYGYTF. CDR3 DNA sequence: TGTGCCAGCACCCGGGACAGCAGCTATGGCTACACCTTC.

This clone appeared a few times. The rearrangement uses TRBV11-1 and TRBJ1-1, with a possible D match to TRBD1 (5 bases). This CDR3 spans 15 amino acids. The ends were cut back, 5 bases at V and 0 bases at J, with 13 bases in the middle. Per germline, CDR1 SGHAT and CDR2 FQDESV (reference sequence). DNA of the CDR3: TGTGCCAGCAGCCCCCGACAGACTTTGAACACTGAAGCTTTCTTT. Amino acid sequence: CASSPRQTLNTEAFF.

The chain combines TRBV19 with TRBJ1-4, with D unresolved. The length of the CDR3 is 14 residues. The germline V gene has CDR1 LNHDA and CDR2 SQIVND (reference sequence). V was cut by 4 bases and J by 2 bases, with 8 bases left in between. The CDR3 region is CASSSGVTNEKLFF. For the CDR3, the DNA is TGTGCCAGTAGTAGCGGCGTCACTAATGAAAAACTGTTTTTT.

This sequence joins TRBV19 and TRBJ1-1; D is unclear. Trimming removed 2 bases from V and 6 bases from J, with 16 bases in between. Germline V gene data show CDR1 as LNHDA and CDR2 as SQIVND (reference sequence). This CDR3 has 15 amino acids. In nucleotides, the CDR3 is TGTGCCAGTAGTATAAGTCCGGGGAGGAAAGCTGAAGCTTTCTTT. Amino acid sequence: CASSISPGRKAEAFF. The whole variable domain, remainder taken from reference TRBV19 and TRBJ1-1, is DGGITQSPKYLFRKEGQNVTLSCEQNLNHDAMYWYRQDPGQGLRLIYYSQIVNDFQKGDIAEGYSVSREKKESFPLTVTSAQKNPTAFYLCASSISPGRKAEAFFGQGTRLTVV.

CDR3 sequence: CASSRGTSNQPQHF. The CDR3 nucleotides are TGTGCCAGCAGCCGGGGAACAAGCAATCAGCCCCAGCATTTT. The chain uses TRBV5-8 and TRBJ1-5; no firm D call. Trimming left V 4 bases short and J 1 base short, with 9 bases between. CDR3 length: 14 residues. CDR1 is SGHTS, CDR2 YDEGEE, per germline.

The rearrangement joins TRBV5-1 to TRBJ2-5, with 8 bases aligning to TRBD2. Trimming cost V 2 bases and J 1 base; bases outside gene matches: 4. The CDR3 has 15 residues. Per the germline V gene, CDR1 is SGHRS and CDR2 is YFSETQ. The CDR3 sequence is CASSFVAGPQETQYF. The CDR3 DNA sequence: TGCGCCAGCAGCTTCGTAGCGGGGCCCCAAGAGACCCAGTACTTC. Filled out from reference TRBV5-1 and TRBJ2-5, the complete variable domain reads KAGVTQTPRYLIKTRGQQVTLSCSPISGHRSVSWYQQTPGQGLQFLFEYFSETQRNKGNFPGRFSGRQFSNSRSEMNVSTLELGDSALYLCASSFVAGPQETQYFGPGTRLLVL.

The V call is TRBV20-1, the J call TRBJ2-5; D not resolved. Trimming stripped 8 bases from V and 11 bases from J, with 15 bases between. Germline V CDR1 and CDR2: DFQATT, SNEGSKA (reference sequence). CDR3 length: 10 amino acids. For the CDR3, the DNA is TGCAGTACCTATCCTGAGGAGCAGTACTTC. It encodes CSTYPEEQYF.

The chain uses TRBV5-4 and TRBJ2-1; D is perhaps TRBD1 (6 bases). CDR1 is SGHNT, CDR2 YYREEE, per germline (reference sequence). V was pared by 4 bases and J by 5 bases, with 16 bases between. The CDR3 has 15 amino acids. The CDR3 bases are TGTGCCAGCAGCCCGGGACAAAGTCGAAACAATGAGCAGTTCTTC. Its protein is CASSPGQSRNNEQFF.

The chain is built from TRBV30 and TRBJ2-1; D not certain. V dropped 3 bases and J dropped 4 bases, with 7 bases sitting between them. Per germline, CDR1 GTSNPN and CDR2 SVGIG (reference sequence). The CDR3 runs to 12 residues. CDR3 residues: CAWSPNYNEQFF. The CDR3 DNA reads TGTGCCTGGAGCCCTAATTACAATGAGCAGTTCTTC.

The V gene is TRBV29-1, the J gene TRBJ1-2, with D possibly matching TRBD1 (6 bases). The CDR3 is 13 amino acids. Looked up from germline, CDR1 is SQVTM and CDR2 is ANQGSEA. V was cut by 7 bases and J by 7 bases, with 19 bases left in between. In DNA form, the CDR3 reads TGCAGCGCTCAGGTCGCAGGGGAGGGTGGCTACACCTTC. This gives the protein CSAQVAGEGGYTF. Filled out from reference TRBV29-1 and TRBJ1-2, the complete variable domain reads SAVISQKPSRDICQRGTSLTIQCQVDSQVTMMFWYRQQPGQSLTLIATANQGSEATYESGFVIDKFPISRPNLTFSTLTVSNMSPEDSSIYLCSAQVAGEGGYTFGSGTRLTVV.

The CDR3 coding sequence is TGCGCCAGCAGGGGACTAGCGGGAACCTACGAGCAGTACTTC. It encodes CASRGLAGTYEQYF. The rearrangement links TRBV10-1 to TRBJ2-7; 13 bases match TRBD2. Germline V CDR1 and CDR2: WNHNN, SYGVQD (reference sequence). The CDR3 is 14 residues long. With 6 bases clipped from V and 2 bases from J, the junction kept 1 base outside the gene matches.

The V and J genes are TRBV10-3 and TRBJ2-5, with D possibly matching TRBD1 (6 bases). CDR1 and CDR2 from the germline V gene are ENHRY and SYGVKD. This CDR3 spans 12 amino acids. Deletions cut 7 bases from V and 4 bases from J, with 10 bases between. The CDR3 loop reads CAIMGAGETQYF. CDR3 in DNA: TGTGCCATCATGGGGGCCGGAGAGACCCAGTACTTC.